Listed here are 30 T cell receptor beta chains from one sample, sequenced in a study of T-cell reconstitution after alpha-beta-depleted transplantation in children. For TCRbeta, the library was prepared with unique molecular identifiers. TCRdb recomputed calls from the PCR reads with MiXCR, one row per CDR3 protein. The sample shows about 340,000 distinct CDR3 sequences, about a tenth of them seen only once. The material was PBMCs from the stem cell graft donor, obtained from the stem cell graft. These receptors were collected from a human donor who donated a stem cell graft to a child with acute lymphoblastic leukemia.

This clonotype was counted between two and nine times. The CDR3 region is CASSRRTGRPFNEQFF. CDR3 nucleotide sequence: TGTGCCAGCAGTCGAAGGACAGGGAGGCCTTTTAATGAGCAGTTCTTC. The chain uses TRBV6-2 or TRBV6-3 and TRBJ2-1; 8 bases match TRBD1. Germline loops: CDR1 MNHEY, CDR2 SVGEGT. The CDR3 is 16 amino acids. Trimming at V came to 5 bases and at J to 7 bases, leaving 13 bases not matched to a gene.

CDR3 sequence: CASSPGKNQPQHF. The CDR3 bases are TGCGCCAGCAGCCCAGGGAAAAATCAGCCCCAGCATTTT. V gene TRBV4-1 combines with J gene TRBJ1-5; tentative D call: TRBD1 (5 bases). This CDR3 has 13 residues. Germline V gene data show CDR1 as MGHRA and CDR2 as YSYEKL. V lost 4 bases, J lost 4 bases, and 8 bases lay in between.

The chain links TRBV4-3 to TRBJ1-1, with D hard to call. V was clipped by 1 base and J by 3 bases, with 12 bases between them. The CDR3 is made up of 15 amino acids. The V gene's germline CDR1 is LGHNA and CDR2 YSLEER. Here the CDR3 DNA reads TGCGCCAGCAGCCAAGTGGACCGTCGCGACACTGAAGCTTTCTTT. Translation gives CASSQVDRRDTEAFF.

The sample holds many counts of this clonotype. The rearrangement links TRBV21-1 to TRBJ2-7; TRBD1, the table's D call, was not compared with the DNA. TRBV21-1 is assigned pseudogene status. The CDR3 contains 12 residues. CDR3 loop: CASRAPVYEQYF. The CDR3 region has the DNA TGTGCCAGCAGGGCTCCTGTCTACGAGCAGTACTTC.

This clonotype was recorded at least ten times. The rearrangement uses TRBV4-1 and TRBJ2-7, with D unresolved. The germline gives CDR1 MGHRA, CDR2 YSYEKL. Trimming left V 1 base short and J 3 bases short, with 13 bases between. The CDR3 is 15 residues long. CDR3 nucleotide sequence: TGCGCCAGCAGCCAAGGGGCATTCCGGAACTACGAGCAGTACTTC. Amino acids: CASSQGAFRNYEQYF.

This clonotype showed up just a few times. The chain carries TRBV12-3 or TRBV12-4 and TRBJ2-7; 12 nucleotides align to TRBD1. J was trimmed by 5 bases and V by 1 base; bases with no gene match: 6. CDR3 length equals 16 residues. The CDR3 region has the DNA TGTGCCAGCAGTTTAGGCGCCGGGACAGGGGGCAACGAGCAGTACTTC. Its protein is CASSLGAGTGGNEQYF.

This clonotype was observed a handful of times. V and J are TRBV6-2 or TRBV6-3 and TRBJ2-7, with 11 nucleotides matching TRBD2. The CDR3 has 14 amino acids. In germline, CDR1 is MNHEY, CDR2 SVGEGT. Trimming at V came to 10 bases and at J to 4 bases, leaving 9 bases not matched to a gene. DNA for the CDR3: TGTGCCACAAGAAGACTAGCGGGATTTTACGAGCAGTACTTC. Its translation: CATRRLAGFYEQYF.

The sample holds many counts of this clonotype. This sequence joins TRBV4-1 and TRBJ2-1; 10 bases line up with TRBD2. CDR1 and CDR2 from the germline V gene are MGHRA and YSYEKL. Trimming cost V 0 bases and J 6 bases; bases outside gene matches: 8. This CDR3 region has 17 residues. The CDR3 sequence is CASSQDSAAGGINEQFF. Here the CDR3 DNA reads TGCGCCAGCAGCCAAGATAGTGCAGCGGGAGGGATCAATGAGCAGTTCTTC.

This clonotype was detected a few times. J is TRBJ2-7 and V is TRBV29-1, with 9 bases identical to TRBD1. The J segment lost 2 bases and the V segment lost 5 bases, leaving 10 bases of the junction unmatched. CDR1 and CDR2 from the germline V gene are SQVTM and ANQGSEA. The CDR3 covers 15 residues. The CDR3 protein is CSVWGWTGEAYEQYF. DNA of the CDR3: TGCAGCGTTTGGGGGTGGACAGGGGAAGCCTACGAGCAGTACTTC.

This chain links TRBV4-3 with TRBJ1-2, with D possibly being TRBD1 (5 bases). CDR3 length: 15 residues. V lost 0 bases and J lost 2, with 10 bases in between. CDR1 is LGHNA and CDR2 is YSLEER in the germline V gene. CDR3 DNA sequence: TGCGCCAGCAGCCAAGATAGGGGCGGAAACTATGGCTACACCTTC. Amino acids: CASSQDRGGNYGYTF.

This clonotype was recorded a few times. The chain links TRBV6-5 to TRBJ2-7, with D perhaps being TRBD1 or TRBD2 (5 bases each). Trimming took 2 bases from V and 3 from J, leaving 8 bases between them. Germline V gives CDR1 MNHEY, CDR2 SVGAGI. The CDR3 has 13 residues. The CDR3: CASSYGTLYEQYF. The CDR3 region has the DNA TGTGCCAGCAGTTACGGGACCCTCTACGAGCAGTACTTC.

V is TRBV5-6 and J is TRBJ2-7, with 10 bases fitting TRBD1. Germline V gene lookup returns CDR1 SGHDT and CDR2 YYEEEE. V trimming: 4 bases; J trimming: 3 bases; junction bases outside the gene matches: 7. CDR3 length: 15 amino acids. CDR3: CASSQRQGADYEQYF. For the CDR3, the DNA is TGTGCCAGCAGCCAAAGACAGGGGGCGGACTACGAGCAGTACTTC. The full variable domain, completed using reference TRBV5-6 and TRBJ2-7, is DAGVTQSPTHLIKTRGQQVTLRCSPKSGHDTVSWYQQALGQGPQFIFQYYEEEERQRGNFPDRFSGHQFPNYSSELNVNALLLGDSALYLCASSQRQGADYEQYFGPGTRLTVT.

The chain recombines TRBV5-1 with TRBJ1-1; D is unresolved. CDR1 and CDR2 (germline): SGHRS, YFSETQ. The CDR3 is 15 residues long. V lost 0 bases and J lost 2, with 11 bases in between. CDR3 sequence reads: CASSLASGINTEAFF. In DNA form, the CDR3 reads TGCGCCAGCAGCTTGGCTTCGGGGATCAACACTGAAGCTTTCTTT. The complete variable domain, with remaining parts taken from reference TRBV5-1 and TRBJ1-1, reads KAGVTQTPRYLIKTRGQQVTLSCSPISGHRSVSWYQQTPGQGLQFLFEYFSETQRNKGNFPGRFSGRQFSNSRSEMNVSTLELGDSALYLCASSLASGINTEAFFGQGTRLTVV.

CDR3 in amino acids: CASSHGPEWQGSYEQYF. CDR3 in DNA: TGTGCCAGCAGCCATGGCCCCGAGTGGCAGGGTTCCTACGAGCAGTACTTC. The chain combines TRBV7-9 with TRBJ2-7, with a tentative D call TRBD1 (5 bases). CDR1 is SEHNR, CDR2 FQNEAQ, per germline (reference sequence). This CDR3 contains 17 residues. The V end was cut by 5 bases, the J end by 1 base, with 21 bases between.

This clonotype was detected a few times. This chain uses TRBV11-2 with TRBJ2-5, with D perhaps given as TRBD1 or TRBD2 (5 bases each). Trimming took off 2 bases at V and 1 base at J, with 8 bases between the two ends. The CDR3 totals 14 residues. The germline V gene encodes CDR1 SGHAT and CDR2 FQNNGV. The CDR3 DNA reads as TGTGCCAGCAGCTTATGGGGGACCCAAGAGACCCAGTACTTC. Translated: CASSLWGTQETQYF.

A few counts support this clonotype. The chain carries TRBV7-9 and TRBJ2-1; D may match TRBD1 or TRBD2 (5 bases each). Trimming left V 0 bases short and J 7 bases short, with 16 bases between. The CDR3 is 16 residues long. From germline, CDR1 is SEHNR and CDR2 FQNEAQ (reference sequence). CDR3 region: CASSLAAVGVGNEQFF. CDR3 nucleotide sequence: TGTGCCAGCAGCTTAGCGGCGGTGGGGGTAGGGAATGAGCAGTTCTTC.

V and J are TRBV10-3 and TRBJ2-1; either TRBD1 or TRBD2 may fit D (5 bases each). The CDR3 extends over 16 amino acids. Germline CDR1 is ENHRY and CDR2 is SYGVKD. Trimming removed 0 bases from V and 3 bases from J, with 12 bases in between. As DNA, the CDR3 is TGTGCCATCAGTGAGTCGGGGGTTCTGGTCTACAATGAGCAGTTCTTC. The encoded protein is CAISESGVLVYNEQFF.

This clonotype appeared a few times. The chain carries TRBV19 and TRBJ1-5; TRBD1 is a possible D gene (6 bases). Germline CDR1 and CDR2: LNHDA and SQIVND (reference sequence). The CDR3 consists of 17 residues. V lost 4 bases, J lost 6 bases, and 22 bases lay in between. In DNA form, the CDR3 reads TGTGCCAGTAGTAGCCGGGACACCGGGCCGGTCGCTCAGCCCCAGCATTTT. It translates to CASSSRDTGPVAQPQHF.

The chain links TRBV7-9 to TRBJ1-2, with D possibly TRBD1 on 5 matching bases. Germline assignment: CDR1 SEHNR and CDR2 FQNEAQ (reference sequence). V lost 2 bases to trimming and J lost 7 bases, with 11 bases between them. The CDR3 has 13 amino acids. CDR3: CASSLQARVGYTF. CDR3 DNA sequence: TGTGCCAGCAGCTTACAGGCCAGGGTTGGCTACACCTTC.

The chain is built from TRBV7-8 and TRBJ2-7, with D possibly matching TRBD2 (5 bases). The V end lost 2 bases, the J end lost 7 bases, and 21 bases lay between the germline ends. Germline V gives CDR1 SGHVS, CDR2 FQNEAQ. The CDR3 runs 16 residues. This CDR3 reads CASSLLLGSRSGEQYF. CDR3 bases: TGTGCCAGCAGCTTATTATTAGGGAGCCGCTCGGGGGAGCAGTACTTC.

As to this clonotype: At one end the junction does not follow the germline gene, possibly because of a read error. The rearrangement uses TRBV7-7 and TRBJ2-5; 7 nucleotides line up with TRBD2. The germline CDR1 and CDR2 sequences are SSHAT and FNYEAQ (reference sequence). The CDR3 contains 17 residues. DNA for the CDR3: TGTGCTAGCAGCCTAGGGGTCACTAGCGAGAGACAAGAGACCCAGTACTTC. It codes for CASSLGVTSERQETQYF.

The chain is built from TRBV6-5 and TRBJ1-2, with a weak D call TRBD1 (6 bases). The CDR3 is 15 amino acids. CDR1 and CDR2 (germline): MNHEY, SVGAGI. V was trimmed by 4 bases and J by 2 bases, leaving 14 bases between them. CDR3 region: CASSWRATGNYGYTF. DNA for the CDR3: TGTGCCAGCAGTTGGCGGGCAACAGGGAACTATGGCTACACCTTC.

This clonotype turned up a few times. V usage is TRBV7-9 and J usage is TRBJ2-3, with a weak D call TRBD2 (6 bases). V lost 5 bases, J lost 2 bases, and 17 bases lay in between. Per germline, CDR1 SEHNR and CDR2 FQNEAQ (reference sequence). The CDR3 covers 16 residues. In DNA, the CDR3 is TGTGCCAGCAGCCTCGGATCCGGGGAGGCCACAGATACGCAGTATTTT. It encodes CASSLGSGEATDTQYF.

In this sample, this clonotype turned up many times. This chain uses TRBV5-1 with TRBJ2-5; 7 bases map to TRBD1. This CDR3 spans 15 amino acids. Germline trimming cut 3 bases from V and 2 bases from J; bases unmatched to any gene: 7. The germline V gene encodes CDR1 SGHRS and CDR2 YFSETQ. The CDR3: CASSSGQNLQETQYF. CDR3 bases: TGCGCCAGCAGCTCGGGACAGAACCTTCAAGAGACCCAGTACTTC.

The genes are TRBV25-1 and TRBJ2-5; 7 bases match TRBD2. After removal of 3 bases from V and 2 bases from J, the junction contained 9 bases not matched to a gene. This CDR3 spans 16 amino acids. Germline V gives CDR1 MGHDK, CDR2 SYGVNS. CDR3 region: CASSEAPSGLQETQYF. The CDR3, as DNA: TGTGCCAGCAGTGAGGCCCCTAGCGGTTTGCAAGAGACCCAGTACTTC. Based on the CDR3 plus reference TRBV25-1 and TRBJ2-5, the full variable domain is EADIYQTPRYLVIGTGKKITLECSQTMGHDKMYWYQQDPGMELHLIHYSYGVNSTEKGDLSSESTVSRIRTEHFPLTLESARPSHTSQYLCASSEAPSGLQETQYFGPGTRLLVL.

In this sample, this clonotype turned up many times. The chain's CDR3 is CSAVDGTKRGTEAFF. CDR3 bases: TGCAGTGCCGTCGACGGCACTAAAAGGGGCACTGAAGCTTTCTTT. The chain uses TRBV20-1 and TRBJ1-1, with a tentative D call TRBD1 (5 bases). The V gene lost 6 bases and the J gene lost 4 bases, with 21 bases spanning the gap. The CDR3 has 15 amino acids. The V gene's germline CDR1 is DFQATT and CDR2 SNEGSKA (reference sequence).

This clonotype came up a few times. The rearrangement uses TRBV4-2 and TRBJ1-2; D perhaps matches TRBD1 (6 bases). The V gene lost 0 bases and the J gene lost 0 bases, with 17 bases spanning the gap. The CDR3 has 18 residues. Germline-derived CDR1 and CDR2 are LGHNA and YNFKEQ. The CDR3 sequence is CASSQEGSSQGANYGYTF. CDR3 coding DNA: TGTGCCAGCAGCCAAGAAGGGTCCTCACAGGGAGCTAACTATGGCTACACCTTC.

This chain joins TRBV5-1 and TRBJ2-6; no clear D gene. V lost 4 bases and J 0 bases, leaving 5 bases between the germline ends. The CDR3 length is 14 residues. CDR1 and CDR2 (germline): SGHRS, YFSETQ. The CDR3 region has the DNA TGCGCCAGCAGCCCGAACTCTGGGGCCAACGTCCTGACTTTC. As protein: CASSPNSGANVLTF.

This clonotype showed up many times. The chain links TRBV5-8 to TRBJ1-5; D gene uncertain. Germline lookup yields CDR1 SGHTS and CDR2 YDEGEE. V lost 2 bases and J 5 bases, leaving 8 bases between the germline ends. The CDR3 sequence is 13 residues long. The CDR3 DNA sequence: TGTGCCAGCAGCTTAGGCAGTTATCAGCCCCAGCATTTT. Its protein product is CASSLGSYQPQHF.

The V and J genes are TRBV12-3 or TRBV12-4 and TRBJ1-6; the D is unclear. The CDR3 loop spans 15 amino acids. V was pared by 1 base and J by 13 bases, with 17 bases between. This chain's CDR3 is CASSLGGVLGGPLHF. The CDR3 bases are TGTGCCAGCAGTTTAGGGGGAGTCCTAGGCGGTCCCCTCCACTTT.